The 9 T cell receptor beta chains below all came from one sample that was sequenced in a study of T cells in Graves' hyperthyroidism and ophthalmopathy. Authors of the study amplified TCR beta CDR3 regions from RNA transcripts. HTBI primers were employed in a first-round RT-PCR of the TCR CDR3. From the multiplex PCR reads, TCRdb called clonotypes with MiXCR, one entry per CDR3 protein. The sample shows roughly 570,000 distinct CDR3 sequences, 46% of them seen only once. The sample taken for sequencing was peripheral blood or thyroid tissue (not recorded which). Source of these receptors: an adult woman with Graves' disease, either hyperthyroidism or ophthalmopathy (not recorded which).

This clonotype was counted a single time. The CDR3 carries no conserved terminal phenylalanine or tryptophan, so it likely arises from a read error. The rearrangement joins TRBV7-9 to TRBJ2-5; 7 positions agree with TRBD2. Germline V gene sequence: CDR1 SEHNR, CDR2 FQNEAQ (reference sequence). The CDR3 consists of 14 residues. V shed 5 bases, J shed 5 bases, and the junction held 8 bases outside the gene matches. The CDR3 DNA is TGTGCCAGCAGCCCAGGACTAGTTGGGGAGACCCAGTACCTC. Translation: CASSPGLVGETQYL.

Only a few counts were recorded for this clonotype. The chain couples TRBV7-3 to TRBJ1-5; a weak D match, TRBD1 (5 bases). The CDR3 spans 17 residues. CDR1 is SGHTA, CDR2 FQGTGA, per germline. V was pared by 5 bases and J by 4 bases, with 21 bases between. The CDR3 coding sequence is TGTGCCAGCAGCGGGGGGTGGGGGGGGGGGTTAAATCAGCCCCAGCATTTT. This codes for CASSGGWGGGLNQPQHF.

About this clonotype itself: The junction and the germline gene differ at one end; a read error may be behind it. This rearrangement joins TRBV28 to TRBJ1-2; 9 bases are shared with TRBD1. Germline V gene data show CDR1 as MDHEN and CDR2 as SYDVKM. The CDR3 loop spans 13 amino acids. The CDR3 nucleotides are TGTGCCGGCAGTCAGAACAGGGGGCTTGGCCACACCTTC. Its protein product is CAGSQNRGLGHTF.

This sequence joins TRBV2 and TRBJ1-6, with 7 nucleotides matching TRBD1. Germline V gene data show CDR1 as SNHLY and CDR2 as FYNNEI. V was clipped by 7 bases and J by 6 bases; unmatched bases: 9. The CDR3 spans 15 residues. CDR3 nucleotide sequence: TGTGCCAGCATAAAGACAGGGACTGGTAATTCACCCCTCCACTTT. It translates to CASIKTGTGNSPLHF.

Points on this clonotype: The junction differs from germline at one of its ends, possibly a read error. V usage is TRBV19 and J usage is TRBJ1-5; tentative D call: TRBD1 (5 bases). CDR1 and CDR2 (germline): LNHDA, SQIVND (reference sequence). This CDR3 spans 13 amino acids. This chain's CDR3 is CVSSGTYNQPQHF. The DNA for the CDR3 is TGTGTCAGTAGTGGGACCTACAATCAGCCCCAGCATTTT.

CDR3 bases: TGTGCCAGCAGTCAAGACAGGGGCGCTGAAAAACTGTTTTTT. Its protein product is CASSQDRGAEKLFF. The chain combines TRBV2 with TRBJ1-4, with 8 bases lining up with TRBD1. Trimming cost V 5 bases and J 7 bases; bases outside gene matches: 6. The germline gives CDR1 SNHLY, CDR2 FYNNEI. This CDR3 comprises 14 residues.

V and J are TRBV6-1 and TRBJ1-2; D gene uncertain. Trimming pared 5 bases from V and 1 base from J, leaving 5 bases between. The CDR3 extends over 12 amino acids. Germline CDR1 is MNHNS and CDR2 is SASEGT. CDR3 bases: TGTGCCAGCAGTAGCAATAACTATGGCTACACCTTC. This encodes CASSSNNYGYTF.

This clonotype has more than one count but fewer than ten. The chain couples TRBV5-6 to TRBJ1-2; no reliable D call. The CDR3 runs to 15 residues. Trimming took off 7 bases at V and 4 bases at J, with 20 bases between the two ends. From germline, CDR1 is SGHDT and CDR2 YYEEEE. The CDR3 spells CASSANSREFYGYTF. Written as DNA, the CDR3 is TGTGCCAGCTCGGCCAATTCGAGGGAGTTCTATGGCTACACCTTC.

This clonotype has only a few counts. V is TRBV30 and J is TRBJ2-7, with TRBD2 as a possible D gene (6 bases). V lost 8 bases and J 0 bases, leaving 8 bases between the germline ends. Germline loops: CDR1 GTSNPN, CDR2 SVGIG (reference sequence). The CDR3 is 11 amino acids. CDR3 nucleotides: TGTGCCGGCGGGGACTCCTACGAGCAGTACTTC. Translating gives CAGGDSYEQYF.